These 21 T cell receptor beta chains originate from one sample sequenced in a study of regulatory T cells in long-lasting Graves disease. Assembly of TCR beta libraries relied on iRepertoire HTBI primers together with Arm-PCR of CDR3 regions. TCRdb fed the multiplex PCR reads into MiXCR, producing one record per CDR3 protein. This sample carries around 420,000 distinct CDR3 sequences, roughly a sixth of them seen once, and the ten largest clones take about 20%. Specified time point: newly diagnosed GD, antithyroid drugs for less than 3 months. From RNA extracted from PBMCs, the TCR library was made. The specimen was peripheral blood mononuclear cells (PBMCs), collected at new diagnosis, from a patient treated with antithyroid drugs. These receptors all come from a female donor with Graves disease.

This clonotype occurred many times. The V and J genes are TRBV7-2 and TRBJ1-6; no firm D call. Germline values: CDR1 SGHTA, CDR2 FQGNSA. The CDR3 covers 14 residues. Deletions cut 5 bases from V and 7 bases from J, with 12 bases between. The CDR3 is CASSQRQKNSPLHF. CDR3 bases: TGTGCCAGCAGCCAACGGCAGAAGAATTCACCCCTCCACTTT.

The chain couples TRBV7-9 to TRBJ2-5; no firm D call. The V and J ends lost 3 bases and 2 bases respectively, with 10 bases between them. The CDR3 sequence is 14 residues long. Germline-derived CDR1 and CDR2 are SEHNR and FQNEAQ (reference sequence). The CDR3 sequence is CASSFNGLQETQYF. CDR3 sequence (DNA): TGTGCCAGCAGCTTCAACGGCCTTCAAGAGACCCAGTACTTC.

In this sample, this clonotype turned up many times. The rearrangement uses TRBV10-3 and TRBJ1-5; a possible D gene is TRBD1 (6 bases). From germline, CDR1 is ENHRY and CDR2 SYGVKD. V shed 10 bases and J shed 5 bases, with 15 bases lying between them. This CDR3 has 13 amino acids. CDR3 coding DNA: TGTGCCACCGCCCAGGACAGCGATCAGCCCCAGCATTTT. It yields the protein CATAQDSDQPQHF.

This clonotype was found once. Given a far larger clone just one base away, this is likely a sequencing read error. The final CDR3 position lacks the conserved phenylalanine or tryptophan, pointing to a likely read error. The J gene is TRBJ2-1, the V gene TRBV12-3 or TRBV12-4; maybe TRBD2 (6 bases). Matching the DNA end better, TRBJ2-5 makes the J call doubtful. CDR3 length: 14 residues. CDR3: CASSLQAGQETQYS. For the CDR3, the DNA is TGTGCCAGCAGCCTACAAGCGGGCCAAGAGACCCAGTACTCC.

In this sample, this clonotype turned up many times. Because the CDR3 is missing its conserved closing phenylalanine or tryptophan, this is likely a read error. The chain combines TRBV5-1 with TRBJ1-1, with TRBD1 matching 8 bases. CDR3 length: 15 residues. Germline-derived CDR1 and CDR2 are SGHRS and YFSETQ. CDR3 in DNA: TGTGCCAGCAGCGAACGGACAGGGATGAACACTGAAGCTTTCCTT. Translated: CASSERTGMNTEAFL.

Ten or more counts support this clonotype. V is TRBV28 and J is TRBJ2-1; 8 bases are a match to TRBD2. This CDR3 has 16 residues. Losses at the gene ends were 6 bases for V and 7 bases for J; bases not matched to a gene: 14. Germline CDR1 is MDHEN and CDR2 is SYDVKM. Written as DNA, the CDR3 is TGTGCCAGCAGCCCCGGAAGCGGGAGATGCCTGAATGAGCAGTTCTTC. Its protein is CASSPGSGRCLNEQFF.

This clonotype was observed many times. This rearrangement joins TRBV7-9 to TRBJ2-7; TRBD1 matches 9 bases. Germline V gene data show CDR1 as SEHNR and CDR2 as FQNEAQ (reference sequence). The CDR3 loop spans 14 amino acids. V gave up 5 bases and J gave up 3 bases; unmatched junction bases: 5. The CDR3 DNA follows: TGTGCCAGCAGCCCACAGGGGGCGTTCTACGAGCAGTACTTC. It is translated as CASSPQGAFYEQYF.

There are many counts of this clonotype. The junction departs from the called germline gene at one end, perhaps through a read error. CDR3 sequence reads: CVSSLAKRSYEQYF. CDR3 nucleotide sequence: TGTGTCAGCAGCTTGGCCAAACGCTCCTACGAGCAGTACTTC. V is TRBV5-5 and J is TRBJ2-7; D remains unclear. The CDR3 covers 14 residues. The germline V gene has CDR1 SGHKS and CDR2 YYEKEE (reference sequence).

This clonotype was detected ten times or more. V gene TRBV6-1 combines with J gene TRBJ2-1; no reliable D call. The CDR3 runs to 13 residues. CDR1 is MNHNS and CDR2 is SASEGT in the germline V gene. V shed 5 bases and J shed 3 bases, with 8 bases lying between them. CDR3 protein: CASSPDLYNEQFF. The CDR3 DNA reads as TGTGCCAGCAGTCCCGATCTCTACAATGAGCAGTTCTTC.

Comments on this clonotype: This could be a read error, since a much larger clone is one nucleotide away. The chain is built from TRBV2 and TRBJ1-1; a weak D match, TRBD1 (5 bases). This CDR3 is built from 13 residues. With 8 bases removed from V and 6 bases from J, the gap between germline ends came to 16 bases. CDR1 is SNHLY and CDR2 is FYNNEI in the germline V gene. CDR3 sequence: CASGRRVVPEAFF. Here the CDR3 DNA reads TGTGCCAGCGGCCGCAGGGTGGTTCCTGAAGCTTTCTTT. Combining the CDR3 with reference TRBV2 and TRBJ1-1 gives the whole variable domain EPEVTQTPSHQVTQMGQEVILRCVPISNHLYFYWYRQILGQKVEFLVSFYNNEISEKSEIFDDQFSVERPDGSNFTLKIRSTKLEDSAMYFCASGRRVVPEAFFGQGTRLTVV.

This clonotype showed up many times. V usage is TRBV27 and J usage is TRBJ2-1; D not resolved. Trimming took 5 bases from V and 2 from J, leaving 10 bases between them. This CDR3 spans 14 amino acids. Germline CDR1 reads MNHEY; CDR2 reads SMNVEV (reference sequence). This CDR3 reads CASSRSDAYNEQFF. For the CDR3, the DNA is TGTGCCAGCAGTCGGAGCGATGCCTACAATGAGCAGTTCTTC.

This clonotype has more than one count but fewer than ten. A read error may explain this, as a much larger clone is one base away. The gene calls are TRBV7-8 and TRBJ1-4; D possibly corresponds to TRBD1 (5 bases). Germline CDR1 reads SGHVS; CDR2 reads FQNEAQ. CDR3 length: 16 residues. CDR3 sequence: CASSGAVGATNEKPFF. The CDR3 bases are TGTGCCAGCAGCGGGGCCGTTGGTGCCACTAATGAAAAACCGTTTTTT.

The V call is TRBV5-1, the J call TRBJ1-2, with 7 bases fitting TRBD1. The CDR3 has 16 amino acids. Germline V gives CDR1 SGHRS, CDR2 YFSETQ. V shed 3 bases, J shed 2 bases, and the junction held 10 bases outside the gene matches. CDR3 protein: CASSSSDRVVNYGYTF. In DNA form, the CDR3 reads TGCGCCAGCAGCTCCTCTGACAGGGTTGTCAACTATGGCTACACCTTC.

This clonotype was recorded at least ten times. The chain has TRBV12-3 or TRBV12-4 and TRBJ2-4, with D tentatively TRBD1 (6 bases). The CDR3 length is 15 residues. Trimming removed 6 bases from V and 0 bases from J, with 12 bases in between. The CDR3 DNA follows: TGTGCCAGCAGGACGGACAGCCTAGCCAAAAACATTCAGTACTTC. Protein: CASRTDSLAKNIQYF.

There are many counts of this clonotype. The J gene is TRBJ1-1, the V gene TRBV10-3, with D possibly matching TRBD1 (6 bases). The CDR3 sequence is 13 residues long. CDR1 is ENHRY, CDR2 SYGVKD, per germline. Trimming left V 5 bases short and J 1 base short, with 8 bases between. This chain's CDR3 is CAISTGPNTEAFF. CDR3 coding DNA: TGTGCCATCAGTACAGGGCCGAACACTGAAGCTTTCTTT.

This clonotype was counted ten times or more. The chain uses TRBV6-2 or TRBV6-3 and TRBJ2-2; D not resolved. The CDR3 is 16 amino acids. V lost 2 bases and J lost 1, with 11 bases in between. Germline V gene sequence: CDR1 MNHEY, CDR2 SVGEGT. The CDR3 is CASSYPESLNTGELFF. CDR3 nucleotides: TGTGCCAGCAGTTACCCCGAATCATTGAACACCGGGGAGCTGTTTTTT.

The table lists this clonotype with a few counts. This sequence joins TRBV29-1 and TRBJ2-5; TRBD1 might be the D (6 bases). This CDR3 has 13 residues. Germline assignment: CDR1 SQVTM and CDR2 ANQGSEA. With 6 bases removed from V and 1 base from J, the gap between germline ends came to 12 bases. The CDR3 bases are TGCAGCGTCCGGACAGACCCCCAAGAGACCCAGTACTTC. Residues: CSVRTDPQETQYF.

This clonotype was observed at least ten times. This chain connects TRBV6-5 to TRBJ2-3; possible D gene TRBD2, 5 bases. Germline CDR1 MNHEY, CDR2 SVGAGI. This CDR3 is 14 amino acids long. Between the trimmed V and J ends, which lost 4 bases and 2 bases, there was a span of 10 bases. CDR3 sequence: CASSFQTNTDTQYF. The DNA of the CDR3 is TGTGCCAGCAGTTTTCAGACTAACACAGATACGCAGTATTTT.

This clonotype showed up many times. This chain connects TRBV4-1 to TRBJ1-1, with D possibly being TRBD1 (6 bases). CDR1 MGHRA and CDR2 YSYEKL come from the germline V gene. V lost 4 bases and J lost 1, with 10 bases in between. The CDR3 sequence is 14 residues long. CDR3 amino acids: CASSPGDSNTEAFF. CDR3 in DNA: TGCGCCAGCAGCCCAGGGGACTCGAACACTGAAGCTTTCTTT.

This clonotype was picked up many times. The CDR3 sequence is CASSQETGYRNYGYTF. The CDR3 nucleotides read TGCGCCAGCAGCCAAGAAACCGGATACAGGAACTATGGCTACACCTTC. The gene calls are TRBV4-1 and TRBJ1-2; D possibly corresponds to TRBD1 (5 bases). Per the germline V gene, CDR1 is MGHRA and CDR2 is YSYEKL. The CDR3 contains 16 residues. The V end was cut by 0 bases, the J end by 2 bases, with 13 bases between.

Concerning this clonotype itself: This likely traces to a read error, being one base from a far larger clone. CDR3 DNA sequence: TGTGCCTGCAGCCCCGGGACAGAACGGACAGATTATGGCTACACCTTC. Its translation: CACSPGTERTDYGYTF. The chain recombines TRBV7-2 with TRBJ1-2, with TRBD1 matching 7 bases. This CDR3 has 16 residues. Per germline, CDR1 SGHTA and CDR2 FQGNSA.